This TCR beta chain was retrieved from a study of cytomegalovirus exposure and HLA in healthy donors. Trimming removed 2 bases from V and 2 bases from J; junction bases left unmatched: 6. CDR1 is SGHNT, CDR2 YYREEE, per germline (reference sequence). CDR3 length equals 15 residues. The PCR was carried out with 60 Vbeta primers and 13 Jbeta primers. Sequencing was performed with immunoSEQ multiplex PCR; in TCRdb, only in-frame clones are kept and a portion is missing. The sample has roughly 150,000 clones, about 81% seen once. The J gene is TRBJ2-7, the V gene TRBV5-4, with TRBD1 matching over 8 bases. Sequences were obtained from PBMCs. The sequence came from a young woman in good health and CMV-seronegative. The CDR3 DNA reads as TGTGCCAGCAGCTTCCGGACAGGGTATCCCTACGAGCAGTACTTC. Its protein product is CASSFRTGYPYEQYF.